This T cell receptor (beta chain) comes out of a study of human T cells and chemical hapten exposure (dated by TCRdb to about 2021). Regarding the research as a whole: The libraries were sequenced as a pool, and the TCR yield per sample differed mostly because of small variations in library volumes within the pool. Each blood RNA sample was used to sequence both TCR alpha and TCR beta chains. Peripheral blood TCR repertoire changes were tracked in vivo in alopecia patients during primary and secondary sensitization to the hapten diphenylcyclopropenone (DPC). Overall study outcomes, separate from this receptor: Repeated subsampling changed both the strength of the expansion versus patch-test correlation and the threshold at which the correlation became significant. The number of TCRs above 1 in 1000 frequency did not change with DPC sensitization; there was no evidence of global repertoire structure alterations.

Unfractionated whole blood was collected in Tempus Blood RNA tubes, and total RNA was extracted from that blood. Five healthy volunteers served as TCR sequencing controls and were bled at day 0, 2 weeks and 6 weeks. This clonotype came up many times. This receptor's antigen is unknown. The sample holds no much larger clone one base away, and base qualities are not on file. Spanning cysteine to phenylalanine, the CDR3 consists of 15 amino acids. Of the read, only the CDR3 DNA is kept; its 45 bases are in frame from base 1. Trimming takes 2 bases from V and 4 bases from J, and the germline ends sit 11 bases apart. Via the germline V gene, CDR1 is MGHDK and CDR2 SYGVNS. The library relied on 5' RACE. This sample was sequenced with an Illumina MiSeq. Library preparation attached unique molecular identifiers to individual cDNA molecules for quantitative, reproducible TCR counting. As for how the authors treated the data: A median of around 100,000 TCRs per sample was observed, with a range of about 20,000 to 750,000. The Decombinator software suite was used to annotate the V, J and CDR3 of the TCR reads. For the PS versus PT1 abundance plots, all samples were subsampled to the same number of TCRs (28,000). TCRs were defined as expanded if absent before sensitization and observed at least eight times at the 2-week time point. Using fastp trimming at Q25 and MiXCR clonotype assembly, TCRdb reanalyzed the public sequencing data and kept in-frame beta chains. Rows matching on CDR3 protein sequence are summarized as one entry with the most common DNA and genes. V and J calls and clone size were set by TCRdb, not the authors. A total of 81,000 or so distinct CDR3 sequences appear in this sample, 7.7% of them only once. The ten largest clones capture approximately 2.3% of the sample.

The source is a male donor in good health. Rearrangement joined TRBV25-1 to TRBJ2-2; the D gene is possibly TRBD1 or TRBD2, each agreeing over 5 bases. The CDR3 corresponds to CASSEPGAGTGELFF. Here is the DNA: TGTGCCAGCAGTGAACCTGGGGCGGGCACCGGGGAGCTGTTTTTT.